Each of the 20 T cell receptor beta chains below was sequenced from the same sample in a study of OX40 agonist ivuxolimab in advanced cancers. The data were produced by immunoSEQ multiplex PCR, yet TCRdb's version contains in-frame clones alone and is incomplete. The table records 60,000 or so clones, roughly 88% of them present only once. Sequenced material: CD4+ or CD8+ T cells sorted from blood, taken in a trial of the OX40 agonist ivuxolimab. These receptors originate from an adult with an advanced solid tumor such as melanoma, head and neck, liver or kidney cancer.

CDR3 bases: TGTGCCAGCATTCAGGGGATGAGCAATCAGCCCCAGCATTTT. Translation: CASIQGMSNQPQHF. This chain connects TRBV6-1 to TRBJ1-5; D may be TRBD1 (6 bases). The CDR3 is made up of 14 amino acids. The germline V and J ends were trimmed by 7 bases and 1 base, with 11 bases remaining between them. CDR1 is MNHNS and CDR2 is SASEGT in the germline V gene.

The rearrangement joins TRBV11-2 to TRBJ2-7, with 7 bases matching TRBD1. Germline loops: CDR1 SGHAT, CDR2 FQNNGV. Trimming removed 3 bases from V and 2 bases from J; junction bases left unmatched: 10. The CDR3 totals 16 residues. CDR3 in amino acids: CASSLPTGTAAYEQYF. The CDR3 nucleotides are TGTGCCAGCAGCTTGCCGACCGGGACAGCGGCCTACGAGCAGTACTTC.

The CDR3 DNA sequence: TGTGCCAGCCCCGCGGGTTTTCAGTACTTC. Protein: CASPAGFQYF. V usage is TRBV28 and J usage is TRBJ2-4; tentative D call: TRBD2 (5 bases). Trimming pared 8 bases from V and 11 bases from J, leaving 10 bases between. The CDR3 spans 10 residues. Germline assignment: CDR1 MDHEN and CDR2 SYDVKM.

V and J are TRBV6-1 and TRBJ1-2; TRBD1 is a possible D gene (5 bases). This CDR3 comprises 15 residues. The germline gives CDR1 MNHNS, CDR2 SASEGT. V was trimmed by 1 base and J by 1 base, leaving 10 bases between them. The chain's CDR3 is CASSEGIGGNYGYTF. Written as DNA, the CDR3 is TGTGCCAGCAGTGAAGGGATCGGGGGTAACTATGGCTACACCTTC.

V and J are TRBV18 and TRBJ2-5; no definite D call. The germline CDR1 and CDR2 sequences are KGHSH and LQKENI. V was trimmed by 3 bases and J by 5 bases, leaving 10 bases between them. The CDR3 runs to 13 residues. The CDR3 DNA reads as TGTGCCAGCTCACCCCGGACGGATGAGACCCAGTACTTC. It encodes CASSPRTDETQYF.

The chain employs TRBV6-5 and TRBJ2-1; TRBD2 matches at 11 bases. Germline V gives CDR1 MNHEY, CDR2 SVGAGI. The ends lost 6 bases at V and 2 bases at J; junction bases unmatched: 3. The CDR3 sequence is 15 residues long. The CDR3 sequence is CASRYSGGAYNEQFF. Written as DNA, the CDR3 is TGTGCCAGCAGGTATAGCGGGGGGGCCTACAATGAGCAGTTCTTC.

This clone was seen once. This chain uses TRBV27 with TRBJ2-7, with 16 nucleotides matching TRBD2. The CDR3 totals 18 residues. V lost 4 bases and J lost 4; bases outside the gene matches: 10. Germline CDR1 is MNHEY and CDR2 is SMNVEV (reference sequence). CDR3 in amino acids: CASSSPSGTSGRGYEQYF. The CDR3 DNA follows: TGTGCCAGCAGTTCCCCCTCCGGGACTAGCGGGAGGGGATACGAGCAGTACTTC.

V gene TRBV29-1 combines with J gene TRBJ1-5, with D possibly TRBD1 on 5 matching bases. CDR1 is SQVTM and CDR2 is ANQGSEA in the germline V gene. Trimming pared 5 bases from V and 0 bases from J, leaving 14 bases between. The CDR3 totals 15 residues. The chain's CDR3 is CSVIITGHSNQPQHF. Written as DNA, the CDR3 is TGCAGCGTTATAATTACAGGTCATAGCAATCAGCCCCAGCATTTT.

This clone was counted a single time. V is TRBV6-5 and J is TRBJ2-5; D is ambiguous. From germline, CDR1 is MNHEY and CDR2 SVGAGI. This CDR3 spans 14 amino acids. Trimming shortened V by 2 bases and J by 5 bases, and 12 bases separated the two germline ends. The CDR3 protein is CASSYGLWSETQYF. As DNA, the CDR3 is TGTGCCAGCAGTTACGGGTTATGGAGTGAGACCCAGTACTTC.

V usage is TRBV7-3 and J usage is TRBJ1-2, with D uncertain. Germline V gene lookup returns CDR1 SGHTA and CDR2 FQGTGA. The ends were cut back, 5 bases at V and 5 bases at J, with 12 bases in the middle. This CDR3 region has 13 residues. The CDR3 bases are TGTGCCAGCAGCCCCGGGATGGGGTATGGCTACACCTTC. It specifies CASSPGMGYGYTF.

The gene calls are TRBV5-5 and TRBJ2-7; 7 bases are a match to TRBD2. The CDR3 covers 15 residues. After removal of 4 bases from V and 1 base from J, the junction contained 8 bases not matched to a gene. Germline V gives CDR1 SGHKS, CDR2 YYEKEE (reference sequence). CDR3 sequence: CASSQDEGGSYEQYF. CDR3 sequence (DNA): TGTGCCAGCAGCCAAGATGAGGGAGGGTCCTACGAGCAGTACTTC. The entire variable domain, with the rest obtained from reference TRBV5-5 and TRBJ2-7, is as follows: DAGVTQSPTHLIKTRGQQVTLRCSPISGHKSVSWYQQVLGQGPQFIFQYYEKEERGRGNFPDRFSARQFPNYSSELNVNALLLGDSALYLCASSQDEGGSYEQYFGPGTRLTVT.

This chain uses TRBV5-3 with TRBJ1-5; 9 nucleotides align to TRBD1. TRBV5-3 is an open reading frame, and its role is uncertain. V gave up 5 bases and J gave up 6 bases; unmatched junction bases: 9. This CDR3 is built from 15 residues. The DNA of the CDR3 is TGTGCCAGAAGACCCGACAGGGGGAGTTTTCAGCCCCAGCATTTT. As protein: CARRPDRGSFQPQHF.

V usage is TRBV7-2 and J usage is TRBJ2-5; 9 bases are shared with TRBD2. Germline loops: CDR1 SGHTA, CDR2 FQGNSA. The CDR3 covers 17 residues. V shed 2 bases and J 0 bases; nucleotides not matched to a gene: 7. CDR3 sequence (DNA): TGTGCCAGCAGCTTATCTGGTACTAGCGGGTACCAAGAGACCCAGTACTTC. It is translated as CASSLSGTSGYQETQYF. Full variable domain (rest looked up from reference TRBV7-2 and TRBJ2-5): GAGVSQSPSNKVTEKGKDVELRCDPISGHTALYWYRQSLGQGLEFLIYFQGNSAPDKSGLPSDRFSAERTGGSVSTLTIQRTQQEDSAVYLCASSLSGTSGYQETQYFGPGTRLLVL.

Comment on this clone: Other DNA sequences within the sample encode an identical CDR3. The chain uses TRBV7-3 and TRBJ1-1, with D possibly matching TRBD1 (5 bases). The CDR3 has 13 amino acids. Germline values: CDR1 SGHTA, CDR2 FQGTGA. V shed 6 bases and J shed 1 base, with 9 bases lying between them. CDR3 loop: CASSRQPNTEAFF. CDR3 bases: TGTGCCAGCAGTCGACAGCCGAACACTGAAGCTTTCTTT. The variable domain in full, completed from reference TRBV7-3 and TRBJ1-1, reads GAGVSQTPSNKVTEKGKYVELRCDPISGHTALYWYRQSLGQGPEFLIYFQGTGAADDSGLPNDRFFAVRPEGSVSTLKIQRTERGDSAVYLCASSRQPNTEAFFGQGTRLTVV.

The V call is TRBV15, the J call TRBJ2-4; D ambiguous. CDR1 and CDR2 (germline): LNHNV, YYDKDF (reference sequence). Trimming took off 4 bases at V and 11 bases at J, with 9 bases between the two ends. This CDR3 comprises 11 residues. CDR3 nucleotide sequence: TGTGCCACCAGCATCGAAGAAGTTCAGTACTTC. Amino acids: CATSIEEVQYF.

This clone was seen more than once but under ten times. CDR3 sequence (DNA): TGTGCCAGCAGCGGACTAGCGGGGGGGAATGAGCAGTTCTTC. Translating it yields CASSGLAGGNEQFF. The chain is built from TRBV6-5 and TRBJ2-1; 15 nucleotides agree with TRBD2. Germline-derived CDR1 and CDR2 are MNHEY and SVGAGI. V was pared by 6 bases and J by 7 bases, with 1 base of the junction left unmatched. The CDR3 length is 14 residues.

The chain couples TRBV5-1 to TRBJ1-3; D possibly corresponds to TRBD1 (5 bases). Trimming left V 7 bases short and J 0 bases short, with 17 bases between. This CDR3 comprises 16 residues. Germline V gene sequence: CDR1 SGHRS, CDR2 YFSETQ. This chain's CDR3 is CASAETAYDSGNTIYF. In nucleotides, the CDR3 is TGCGCCAGCGCAGAGACAGCCTACGACTCTGGAAACACCATATATTTT.

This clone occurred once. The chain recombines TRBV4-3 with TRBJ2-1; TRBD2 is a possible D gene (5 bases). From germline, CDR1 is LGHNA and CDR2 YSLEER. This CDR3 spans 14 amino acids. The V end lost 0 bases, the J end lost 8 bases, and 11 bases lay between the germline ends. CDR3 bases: TGCGCCAGCAGCCAAGAATTGCGGCGGGATGAGCAGTTCTTC. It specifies CASSQELRRDEQFF.

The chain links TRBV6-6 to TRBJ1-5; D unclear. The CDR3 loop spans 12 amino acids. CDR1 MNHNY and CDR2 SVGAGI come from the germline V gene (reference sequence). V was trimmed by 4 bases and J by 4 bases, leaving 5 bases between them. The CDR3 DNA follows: TGTGCCAGCAGTTCGAGGAATCAGCCCCAGCATTTT. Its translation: CASSSRNQPQHF.

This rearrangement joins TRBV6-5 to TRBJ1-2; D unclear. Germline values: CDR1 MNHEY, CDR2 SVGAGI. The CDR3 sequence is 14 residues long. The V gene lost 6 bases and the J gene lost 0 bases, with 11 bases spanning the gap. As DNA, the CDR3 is TGTGCCAGCAGACGAGCCGTGGCTAACTATGGCTACACCTTC. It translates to CASRRAVANYGYTF.